One sample yielded the 16 T cell receptor beta chains listed below, sequenced in a study of tumor-infiltrating lymphocytes in primary liver carcinoma (dated by TCRdb to about 2017). Sequencing relied on an Illumina HiSeq 2500. TCRbeta-specific cDNA was reverse-transcribed from approximately 0.5 ug total RNA using a constant-region primer and ProtoScript II reverse transcriptase. Three nested multiplex PCR rounds, following a slightly modified ARM-PCR procedure, were used to build the TCRbeta libraries. Each of the first two PCR rounds ran for 9 to 11 cycles using multiplex TRBV1-TRBV30 forward primers together with a Cbeta reverse primer. The public reads were run again by TCRdb, first through fastp at Q25 and then through MiXCR, and only productive beta chains were kept. CDR3 protein sequences are deduplicated, and each keeps its most common genes and DNA. The sample has around 40,000 distinct CDR3 sequences on record, around 70% of them singletons. 15% to 20% of the sample is held by the ten biggest clonotypes.

Without any cell sorting, total RNA and DNA were co-extracted from approximately 20-30 mg of bulk tissue using the AllPrep DNA/RNA mini kit. The sequencing sample was made of liver tumor tissue from sampling region 2. This sample's cell subset or site label indicates: tumor region T2, inferior pole. Source of these receptors: a middle-aged man with primary liver carcinoma and hepatitis B virus infection.

Concerning this clonotype itself: This CDR3 is missing its conserved last phenylalanine or tryptophan, likely due to a read error. The chain has TRBV11-1 and TRBJ1-6, with a tentative D call TRBD1 (5 bases). The CDR3 has 13 residues. Germline V gene sequence: CDR1 SGHAT, CDR2 FQDESV (reference sequence). CDR3 DNA: TGTGCCAACAGCCGGACAATGGTTTCACCCCTCCACTAT. It yields the protein CANSRTMVSPLHY.

This clonotype was detected ten times or more. The chain links TRBV5-1 to TRBJ2-5; D tentatively fits TRBD1 or TRBD2 (6 bases each). Trimming cost V 0 bases and J 4 bases, with 16 bases left between them. Looked up from germline, CDR1 is SGHRS and CDR2 is YFSETQ. CDR3 length: 16 residues. The CDR3 reads CASSLGGDRRGETQYF. The CDR3 nucleotides are TGCGCCAGCAGCTTGGGGGGTGACAGGAGGGGAGAGACCCAGTACTTC.

On this clonotype itself: At one of its ends the junction is not consistent with the germline gene, which may arise from a read error. This chain links TRBV6-1 with TRBJ2-1; maybe TRBD2 (5 bases). The end of the DNA is better explained by TRBJ2-4, so the J call may be wrong. This CDR3 is built from 11 residues. Germline V gene sequence: CDR1 MNHNS, CDR2 SASEGT. DNA of the CDR3: TGTGTCAGCACGGAGCGGAATGATCAGTACTTC. Amino acid sequence: CVSTERNDQYF.

The chain employs TRBV12-3 or TRBV12-4 and TRBJ1-1, with D possibly TRBD1 on 5 matching bases. The V gene lost 4 bases and the J gene lost 6 bases, with 12 bases spanning the gap. The CDR3 spans 13 residues. This CDR3 reads CASSYSGIAEAFF. Here the CDR3 DNA reads TGTGCCAGCAGTTATTCAGGGATCGCTGAAGCTTTCTTT.

The chain is built from TRBV6-5 and TRBJ1-4; D unresolved. CDR3 length equals 14 residues. Germline values: CDR1 MNHEY, CDR2 SVGAGI. The ends were cut back, 5 bases at V and 0 bases at J, with 7 bases in the middle. Here the CDR3 reads CASSRATTNEKLFF. In DNA form, the CDR3 reads TGTGCCAGCAGTCGGGCCACAACTAATGAAAAACTGTTTTTT.

Only one count was recorded for this clonotype. One end of the junction varies from germline; a read error may be responsible. The rearrangement joins TRBV5-1 to TRBJ1-1; perhaps TRBD1 as D (5 bases). The CDR3 is 15 amino acids. Germline V lookup: CDR1 SGHRS, CDR2 YFSETQ. The DNA for the CDR3 is TGCGCCGGCAGCTTGAACGGGGGGACGATCACTGAAGCTTTCTTT. It codes for CAGSLNGGTITEAFF.

Concerning this clonotype: Because the CDR3 is missing its conserved closing phenylalanine or tryptophan, this is likely a read error. J is TRBJ2-4 and V is TRBV11-1, with 13 positions matching TRBD2. Germline lookup yields CDR1 SGHAT and CDR2 FQDESV (reference sequence). The CDR3 consists of 17 residues. CDR3 protein: CASSFHGTSGTKNIQYL. CDR3 DNA sequence: TGTGCCAGCAGCTTCCACGGGACTAGCGGGACCAAAAATATTCAGTACTTA.

This clonotype occurred many times. This chain joins TRBV5-4 and TRBJ2-5, with D perhaps matching TRBD1 (5 bases). This CDR3 is built from 15 residues. Germline-derived CDR1 and CDR2 are SGHNT and YYREEE (reference sequence). V lost 0 bases and J lost 2, with 11 bases in between. The CDR3 coding sequence is TGTGCCAGCAGCTTGGCGGGTGCAGGGCAAGAGACCCAGTACTTC. Translated: CASSLAGAGQETQYF. The entire variable domain, with the rest obtained from reference TRBV5-4 and TRBJ2-5, is as follows: ETGVTQSPTHLIKTRGQQVTLRCSSQSGHNTVSWYQQALGQGPQFIFQYYREEENGRGNFPPRFSGLQFPNYSSELNVNALELDDSALYLCASSLAGAGQETQYFGPGTRLLVL.

This clonotype was seen a handful of times. One base away lies a much larger clone, so this may be a sequencing read error. The rearrangement joins TRBV11-1 to TRBJ2-1; D might be TRBD1 or TRBD2, each matching 5 bases. This CDR3 has 15 amino acids. The V and J ends lost 4 bases and 10 bases respectively, with 20 bases between them. CDR1 SGHAT and CDR2 FQDESV come from the germline V gene (reference sequence). The CDR3 reads CASSYQGPLDKEQFF. The CDR3 nucleotides read TGTGCCAGCAGCTACCAGGGACCGCTGGATAAAGAGCAGTTCTTC.

This clonotype was seen only once. The junction differs from germline at one of its ends, possibly a read error. The rearrangement joins TRBV6-1 to TRBJ2-3; D gene uncertain. The CDR3 has 12 residues. Germline V gene lookup returns CDR1 MNHNS and CDR2 SASEGT. The CDR3 nucleotides read TGTGTCAGCAAGACCAGCATAGATACGCAGTATTTT. Residues: CVSKTSIDTQYF.

This clonotype has a handful of counts. This may stem from a read error, because a much larger clone lies one nucleotide away. The V and J genes are TRBV23-1 and TRBJ1-1, with unresolved D. TRBV23-1 is treated as an ORF (open reading frame) with a function not yet certain. This CDR3 comprises 16 residues. Trimming shortened V by 4 bases and J by 10 bases, and 25 bases separated the two germline ends. The CDR3 loop reads CASSRGLQRLVWGAFF. The CDR3 DNA reads TGCGCCAGCAGTCGAGGACTCCAGAGGTTGGTTTGGGGAGCTTTCTTT.

This clonotype was found many times. The chain employs TRBV5-1 and TRBJ2-5, with no clear D. V was clipped by 4 bases and J by 5 bases, with 18 bases between them. CDR3 length: 15 residues. Germline loops: CDR1 SGHRS, CDR2 YFSETQ. The CDR3 coding sequence is TGCGCCAGCAGCGAGATCCCCTCCAACGGGGAGACCCAGTACTTC. Translated: CASSEIPSNGETQYF. Full variable domain (missing parts from reference TRBV5-1 and TRBJ2-5): KAGVTQTPRYLIKTRGQQVTLSCSPISGHRSVSWYQQTPGQGLQFLFEYFSETQRNKGNFPGRFSGRQFSNSRSEMNVSTLELGDSALYLCASSEIPSNGETQYFGPGTRLLVL.

This clonotype has just one count. Since no conserved phenylalanine or tryptophan closes the CDR3, a read error is the likely cause. The V and J genes are TRBV14 and TRBJ2-1, with TRBD2 matching over 8 bases. V was clipped by 6 bases and J by 5 bases; unmatched bases: 12. This CDR3 contains 16 residues. Germline V lookup: CDR1 SGHDN, CDR2 FVKESK. The CDR3, as DNA: TGTGCCAGCAGTACCATAGCGGGATGGGTAAACAATGAGCAGTTCCTC. Protein sequence: CASSTIAGWVNNEQFL.

Points on this clonotype: The CDR3 does not close with the conserved phenylalanine or tryptophan, likely indicating a read error. This chain connects TRBV28 to TRBJ2-1, with 9 nucleotides matching TRBD1. Germline CDR1 is MDHEN and CDR2 is SYDVKM. This CDR3 is 17 amino acids long. V was pared by 6 bases and J by 2 bases, with 11 bases of the junction left unmatched. CDR3 protein: CASRPPVRQGAYNEQFI. In DNA, the CDR3 is TGTGCCAGCAGACCCCCCGTCAGACAGGGGGCCTACAATGAGCAGTTCATC.

With regard to this clonotype: The junction departs from the called germline gene at one end, perhaps through a read error. This chain links TRBV29-1 with TRBJ2-1; 8 bases are shared with TRBD2. Germline CDR1 and CDR2: SQVTM and ANQGSEA. The CDR3 has 15 residues. CDR3 amino acids: CCVDGTNGRAWGQFF. DNA for the CDR3: TGCTGCGTTGACGGGACTAACGGGAGGGCATGGGGGCAGTTCTTC.

This clonotype was picked up one time. The V call is TRBV6-1, the J call TRBJ2-3, with TRBD2 matching 13 bases. In germline, CDR1 is MNHNS, CDR2 SASEGT. The V and J ends lost 8 bases and 5 bases, in that order; junction bases with no gene match: 13. CDR3 length: 17 residues. The CDR3, as DNA: TGTGCCAGCTGTCCTGAACTAGCGGGAGGGCCCCTAGATACGCAGTATTTT. Its translation: CASCPELAGGPLDTQYF.